The 14 T cell receptor beta chains below were found in one sample sequenced in a study of cytomegalovirus exposure and HLA in healthy donors. Use of 60 Vbeta and 13 Jbeta primers characterized the PCR. TCRdb keeps only in-frame clones here, not all; method: immunoSEQ multiplex PCR. The table records around 150,000 clones, approximately 62% of them present only once. Sequencing input: PBMCs. The receptors come from a human donor in good health.

The chain is built from TRBV28 and TRBJ2-7; 10 nucleotides line up with TRBD1. V lost 2 bases, J lost 0 bases, and 4 bases stayed unmatched. The length of the CDR3 is 16 residues. CDR1 and CDR2 from the germline V gene are MDHEN and SYDVKM. CDR3 region: CASSLRQGAYSYEQYF. For the CDR3, the DNA is TGTGCCAGCAGTTTAAGACAGGGGGCCTACTCCTACGAGCAGTACTTC.

The chain has TRBV6-5 and TRBJ2-7; 12 bases fit TRBD1. Trimming at V came to 5 bases and at J to 7 bases, leaving 9 bases not matched to a gene. Germline lookup yields CDR1 MNHEY and CDR2 SVGAGI. CDR3 size: 15 residues. In nucleotides, the CDR3 is TGTGCCAGCAGTGGAGGGACAGGGGGCGTAGAAGAGCAGTACTTC. Translating gives CASSGGTGGVEEQYF.

The chain links TRBV28 to TRBJ2-2; D may be TRBD2 (6 bases). From germline, CDR1 is MDHEN and CDR2 SYDVKM. This CDR3 region has 15 residues. The V end was cut by 7 bases, the J end by 0 bases, with 12 bases between. The CDR3 bases are TGTGCCAGCACCACCTGGGGGGCGAACACCGGGGAGCTGTTTTTT. Its protein is CASTTWGANTGELFF. The complete variable domain, with remaining parts taken from reference TRBV28 and TRBJ2-2, reads DVKVTQSSRYLVKRTGEKVFLECVQDMDHENMFWYRQDPGLGLRLIYFSYDVKMKEKGDIPEGYSVSREKKERFSLILESASTNQTSMYLCASTTWGANTGELFFGEGSRLTVL.

The CDR3: CASSLPGQGFQETQYF. CDR3 DNA: TGCGCCAGCAGCCTTCCGGGACAGGGGTTCCAAGAGACCCAGTACTTC. This chain uses TRBV5-1 with TRBJ2-5, with 10 positions matching TRBD1. Germline CDR1 is SGHRS and CDR2 is YFSETQ. This CDR3 has 16 residues. V lost 4 bases to trimming and J lost 1 base; unmatched junction nucleotides: 7.

This clone was observed a few times. The rearrangement links TRBV4-1 to TRBJ2-7; D perhaps matches TRBD2 (6 bases). The germline gives CDR1 MGHRA, CDR2 YSYEKL. CDR3 length equals 14 residues. V lost 4 bases, J lost 3 bases, and 13 bases lay in between. The CDR3 loop reads CASSPSGRGYEQYF. CDR3 coding DNA: TGCGCCAGCAGCCCCTCGGGGCGGGGCTACGAGCAGTACTTC.

This rearrangement joins TRBV5-6 to TRBJ2-3, with D possibly being TRBD1 (6 bases). The germline V gene has CDR1 SGHDT and CDR2 YYEEEE. The ends were cut back, 7 bases at V and 4 bases at J, with 19 bases in the middle. The CDR3 has 15 residues. The CDR3 reads CASVLLGAIADTQYF. In DNA form, the CDR3 reads TGTGCCAGCGTTCTGTTGGGGGCAATCGCAGATACGCAGTATTTT.

This chain connects TRBV27 to TRBJ2-7; D might be TRBD2 (6 bases). The CDR3 totals 12 residues. Germline V gives CDR1 MNHEY, CDR2 SMNVEV (reference sequence). V was clipped by 7 bases and J by 6 bases, with 13 bases between them. CDR3 DNA: TGTGCCAGCACCCGATTGGGGGGCGAGCAGTACTTC. This gives the protein CASTRLGGEQYF.

The CDR3 reads CASSIGFRDEQYF. For the CDR3, the DNA is TGTGCCAGTAGTATAGGGTTCCGGGACGAGCAGTACTTC. V is TRBV19 and J is TRBJ2-7; D uncertain. The V gene lost 1 base and the J gene lost 5 bases, with 9 bases spanning the gap. Per germline, CDR1 LNHDA and CDR2 SQIVND (reference sequence). The CDR3 has 13 amino acids.

The genes are TRBV29-1 and TRBJ2-1, with a weak D call TRBD1 (5 bases). CDR3 length equals 20 residues. Trimming removed 2 bases from V and 0 bases from J, with 26 bases in between. In germline, CDR1 is SQVTM, CDR2 ANQGSEA. The CDR3 spells CSVESYRTTSPASSYNEQFF. CDR3 sequence (DNA): TGCAGCGTTGAAAGTTACAGGACGACCTCTCCGGCGAGCTCCTACAATGAGCAGTTCTTC.

The V gene is TRBV28, the J gene TRBJ2-5, with 9 bases fitting TRBD1. The CDR3 sequence is 16 residues long. Germline CDR1 is MDHEN and CDR2 is SYDVKM. V was pared by 0 bases and J by 5 bases, with 7 bases of the junction left unmatched. The CDR3 DNA reads as TGTGCCAGCAGTTTATGGATGGGAGACAGGGGGGAGACCCAGTACTTC. Encoded protein: CASSLWMGDRGETQYF. The variable domain in full, with the rest retrieved from reference TRBV28 and TRBJ2-5, is DVKVTQSSRYLVKRTGEKVFLECVQDMDHENMFWYRQDPGLGLRLIYFSYDVKMKEKGDIPEGYSVSREKKERFSLILESASTNQTSMYLCASSLWMGDRGETQYFGPGTRLLVL.

This chain joins TRBV9 and TRBJ2-7, with 7 bases lining up with TRBD1. The V gene end was trimmed by 2 bases and the J gene end by 2 bases; junction bases not matched to a gene: 10. This CDR3 is 16 amino acids long. CDR1 is SGDLS and CDR2 is YYNGEE in the germline V gene. CDR3 sequence: CASSVHPQGWPYEQYF. The CDR3 region has the DNA TGTGCCAGCAGCGTCCATCCACAGGGGTGGCCCTACGAGCAGTACTTC.

This clone turned up a few times. The CDR3 is CASSEAPQYQPQHF. The DNA of the CDR3 is TGTGCCAGCAGTGAAGCACCTCAGTACCAGCCCCAGCATTTT. V usage is TRBV2 and J usage is TRBJ1-5; no reliable D call. The CDR3 is made up of 14 amino acids. CDR1 and CDR2 (germline): SNHLY, FYNNEI. Trimming left V 0 bases short and J 7 bases short, with 10 bases between. Together with reference TRBV2 and TRBJ1-5, the CDR3 gives the full variable domain: EPEVTQTPSHQVTQMGQEVILRCVPISNHLYFYWYRQILGQKVEFLVSFYNNEISEKSEIFDDQFSVERPDGSNFTLKIRSTKLEDSAMYFCASSEAPQYQPQHFGDGTRLSIL.

This clone was seen once. The CDR3 loop is CASSATGVSTDTQYF. The CDR3 region has the DNA TGTGCCAGCAGCGCTACAGGAGTCAGCACAGATACGCAGTATTTT. V gene TRBV7-3 combines with J gene TRBJ2-3; D is possibly TRBD1 (5 bases). Trimming took 5 bases from V and 0 from J, leaving 12 bases between them. CDR3 length: 15 residues. Germline V CDR1 and CDR2: SGHTA, FQGTGA. Full variable domain (missing parts from reference TRBV7-3 and TRBJ2-3): GAGVSQTPSNKVTEKGKYVELRCDPISGHTALYWYRQSLGQGPEFLIYFQGTGAADDSGLPNDRFFAVRPEGSVSTLKIQRTERGDSAVYLCASSATGVSTDTQYFGPGTRLTVL.

The V gene is TRBV5-4, the J gene TRBJ2-4; a weak D match, TRBD2 (5 bases). V lost 0 bases to trimming and J lost 7 bases, with 17 bases between them. This CDR3 region has 16 residues. From germline, CDR1 is SGHNT and CDR2 YYREEE (reference sequence). The CDR3, as DNA: TGTGCCAGCAGCTTGGTAGCTAGCTCGGGTTCGAACATTCAGTACTTC. This encodes CASSLVASSGSNIQYF. The full variable domain, with the rest looked up from reference TRBV5-4 and TRBJ2-4, is ETGVTQSPTHLIKTRGQQVTLRCSSQSGHNTVSWYQQALGQGPQFIFQYYREEENGRGNFPPRFSGLQFPNYSSELNVNALELDDSALYLCASSLVASSGSNIQYFGAGTRLSVL.